Each of the 30 T cell receptor beta chains below was sequenced from the same sample in a study of shared clonotypes between healthy human individuals. Using immunoSEQ multiplex PCR, the repertoire was profiled, and TCRdb retains in-frame clones only, with some absent. The data contain over a million clones, around 76% of them singletons. The sample was memory CD4+ T cells sorted from blood. Subset here: CD45RA-negative fraction. These TCRs come from a man between 18 and 29 years old in good health.

The chain employs TRBV4-1 and TRBJ2-3, with D perhaps matching TRBD1 or TRBD2 (5 bases each). CDR3 length: 15 residues. The V and J ends lost 0 bases and 2 bases respectively, with 9 bases between them. Looked up from germline, CDR1 is MGHRA and CDR2 is YSYEKL. CDR3 sequence reads: CASSQDPGPTDTQYF. In DNA form, the CDR3 reads TGCGCCAGCAGCCAAGATCCGGGACCCACAGATACGCAGTATTTT.

This chain connects TRBV6-6 to TRBJ1-2, with D possibly matching TRBD1 (6 bases). Trimming removed 3 bases at V and 7 bases at J, with 18 bases between. Germline assignment: CDR1 MNHNY and CDR2 SVGAGI (reference sequence). The CDR3 extends over 15 amino acids. The CDR3 loop reads CASSYGQPTRSGYTF. The CDR3 bases are TGTGCCAGCAGTTATGGACAGCCCACAAGATCTGGCTACACCTTC.

This clone turned up a few times. CDR3 coding DNA: TGTGCCAGCAGTTACCCGTCTACAGGATCACCCCTCCACTTT. Protein sequence: CASSYPSTGSPLHF. The chain combines TRBV6-5 with TRBJ1-6; maybe TRBD1 (5 bases). The V and J ends lost 2 bases and 10 bases respectively, with 12 bases between them. CDR1 MNHEY and CDR2 SVGAGI come from the germline V gene. The CDR3 spans 14 residues.

V usage is TRBV5-4 and J usage is TRBJ1-2; no reliable D call. The CDR3 has 12 amino acids. The V gene lost 0 bases and the J gene lost 8 bases, with 8 bases spanning the gap. The V gene's germline CDR1 is SGHNT and CDR2 YYREEE (reference sequence). CDR3: CASSLAMMGYTF. The CDR3 coding sequence is TGTGCCAGCAGCTTGGCTATGATGGGCTACACCTTC.

The rearrangement links TRBV11-1 to TRBJ2-1, with D perhaps matching TRBD1 (6 bases). V lost 5 bases to trimming and J lost 0 bases, with 17 bases between them. This CDR3 contains 17 residues. CDR1 and CDR2 from the germline V gene are SGHAT and FQDESV (reference sequence). For the CDR3, the DNA is TGTGCCAGCAGCCCAGGGGTAGGGAGCGGCTCCTACAATGAGCAGTTCTTC. Its protein product is CASSPGVGSGSYNEQFF.

This clone was seen more than once but under ten times. The genes are TRBV27 and TRBJ2-5, with D tentatively TRBD2 (6 bases). V lost 8 bases and J lost 5, with 12 bases in between. The germline CDR1 and CDR2 sequences are MNHEY and SMNVEV (reference sequence). CDR3 length: 12 amino acids. In DNA, the CDR3 is TGTGCCAGCGGCTCTGGGAGGGAGACCCAGTACTTC. It codes for CASGSGRETQYF.

This clone was seen just once. The chain joins TRBV2 to TRBJ2-7, with D hard to call. The CDR3 covers 11 residues. Germline CDR1 SNHLY, CDR2 FYNNEI. Trimming cost V 5 bases and J 5 bases, with 7 bases left between them. CDR3: CASSITDEQYF. The CDR3 DNA reads TGTGCCAGCAGTATCACGGACGAGCAGTACTTC.

The gene calls are TRBV4-2 and TRBJ2-7, with D possibly TRBD2 on 7 matching bases. This CDR3 has 19 amino acids. CDR1 is LGHNA and CDR2 is YNFKEQ in the germline V gene. V was cut by 3 bases and J by 4 bases, with 28 bases left in between. CDR3 nucleotides: TGTGCCAGCAGCCATTACACAGGGAGGGGGGCCACCAACTATTACGAGCAGTACTTC. Protein product: CASSHYTGRGATNYYEQYF.

This clone was detected only a few times. The junction and the germline gene differ at one end; a read error may be behind it. The chain recombines TRBV28 with TRBJ2-1; 11 bases align to TRBD2. The CDR3 loop spans 14 amino acids. CDR1 and CDR2 (germline): MDHEN, SYDVKM. The CDR3: CASSLEGLADLLIF. CDR3 sequence (DNA): TGTGCCAGCAGTTTAGAGGGACTAGCGGATCTTTTGATCTTC.

This clone has only a few counts. The genes are TRBV10-2 and TRBJ1-1; unclear D gene. The CDR3 extends over 12 amino acids. V was shortened by 2 bases and J by 4 bases, with 5 bases between the two germline ends. In germline, CDR1 is WSHSY, CDR2 SAAADI. As DNA, the CDR3 is TGCGCCAGCAGTGAGACGGCCACTGAAGCTTTCTTT. Its translation: CASSETATEAFF.

A few counts support this clone. The chain uses TRBV6-4 and TRBJ2-7; 8 bases are shared with TRBD2. V shed 2 bases and J 3 bases; nucleotides not matched to a gene: 12. The CDR3 sequence is 17 residues long. Germline-derived CDR1 and CDR2 are MRHNA and SNTAGT. CDR3: CASSDRRGRREVYEQYF. Written as DNA, the CDR3 is TGTGCCAGCAGTGACCGCCGAGGACGGCGGGAGGTCTACGAGCAGTACTTC.

This clone appeared a few times. The chain carries TRBV5-1 and TRBJ1-2; maybe TRBD1 (5 bases). The CDR3 covers 15 residues. V shed 4 bases and J shed 4 bases, with 17 bases lying between them. CDR1 and CDR2 from the germline V gene are SGHRS and YFSETQ. The CDR3 DNA reads TGCGCCAGCAGCAAGCCCGAACAGGAAGCCTATGGCTACACCTTC. It specifies CASSKPEQEAYGYTF.

This rearrangement joins TRBV6-5 to TRBJ1-1; D is uncertain. In germline, CDR1 is MNHEY, CDR2 SVGAGI. The ends were cut back, 2 bases at V and 1 base at J, with 5 bases in the middle. This CDR3 is built from 13 residues. CDR3: CASSYGKNTEAFF. The CDR3 DNA reads as TGTGCCAGCAGTTACGGGAAGAACACTGAAGCTTTCTTT.

The chain recombines TRBV5-6 with TRBJ2-3, with 10 bases lining up with TRBD1. The CDR3 covers 17 residues. The junction had 12 bases not matched to a gene; V was cut back by 4 bases and J by 4 bases. CDR1 SGHDT and CDR2 YYEEEE come from the germline V gene. The CDR3 DNA sequence: TGTGCCAGCAGCACCCGGGACAGGGGAAAAGTCGCAGATACGCAGTATTTT. It translates to CASSTRDRGKVADTQYF. Based on the CDR3 plus reference TRBV5-6 and TRBJ2-3, the full variable domain is DAGVTQSPTHLIKTRGQQVTLRCSPKSGHDTVSWYQQALGQGPQFIFQYYEEEERQRGNFPDRFSGHQFPNYSSELNVNALLLGDSALYLCASSTRDRGKVADTQYFGPGTRLTVL.

This clone appeared a few times. This chain links TRBV25-1 with TRBJ1-1, with a tentative D call TRBD1 (6 bases). The CDR3 totals 14 residues. Between the trimmed V and J ends, which lost 7 bases and 5 bases, there was a span of 17 bases. CDR1 and CDR2 (germline): MGHDK, SYGVNS. CDR3 amino acids: CASTITGLATEAFF. CDR3 in DNA: TGTGCCAGCACAATAACAGGGCTCGCTACTGAAGCTTTCTTT. The entire variable domain, with the rest obtained from reference TRBV25-1 and TRBJ1-1, is as follows: EADIYQTPRYLVIGTGKKITLECSQTMGHDKMYWYQQDPGMELHLIHYSYGVNSTEKGDLSSESTVSRIRTEHFPLTLESARPSHTSQYLCASTITGLATEAFFGQGTRLTVV.

The gene calls are TRBV5-1 and TRBJ2-1; D possibly corresponds to TRBD2 (6 bases). Per the germline V gene, CDR1 is SGHRS and CDR2 is YFSETQ. The CDR3 totals 14 residues. The ends were cut back, 4 bases at V and 0 bases at J, with 8 bases in the middle. In nucleotides, the CDR3 is TGCGCCAGCAGCCCGGGACTCTCCTACAATGAGCAGTTCTTC. It translates to CASSPGLSYNEQFF.

This chain connects TRBV6-1 to TRBJ1-6; D is ambiguous. Germline V gives CDR1 MNHNS, CDR2 SASEGT. This CDR3 contains 14 residues. V gave up 4 bases and J gave up 7 bases, with 11 bases separating them. This CDR3 reads CASSVGQRNSPLHF. CDR3 bases: TGTGCCAGCAGTGTCGGGCAGAGAAATTCACCCCTCCACTTT.

This clone was detected once. Different DNA sequences within this sample yield the same CDR3. This chain links TRBV18 with TRBJ2-7; either TRBD1 or TRBD2 may supply D (5 bases each). V lost 2 bases and J lost 0, with 8 bases in between. From germline, CDR1 is KGHSH and CDR2 LQKENI. The CDR3 totals 14 residues. The chain's CDR3 is CASSPTGTSYEQYF. DNA of the CDR3: TGTGCCAGCTCACCAACCGGGACCTCCTACGAGCAGTACTTC. The whole variable domain, remainder taken from reference TRBV18 and TRBJ2-7, is NAGVMQNPRHLVRRRGQEARLRCSPMKGHSHVYWYRQLPEEGLKFMVYLQKENIIDESGMPKERFSAEFPKEGPSILRIQQVVRGDSAAYFCASSPTGTSYEQYFGPGTRLTVT.

J is TRBJ1-5 and V is TRBV6-1; 11 positions match TRBD1. Germline CDR1 and CDR2: MNHNS and SASEGT. V dropped 7 bases and J dropped 7; count of bases not matched to a gene: 9. CDR3 length: 15 residues. DNA of the CDR3: TGTGCCAGCATTGGACAGGGGGCAGCCAACCAGCCCCAGCATTTT. As protein: CASIGQGAANQPQHF.

The chain carries TRBV5-1 and TRBJ2-4; D might be TRBD1 or TRBD2, each matching 5 bases. CDR1 is SGHRS, CDR2 YFSETQ, per germline. This CDR3 has 13 amino acids. V lost 7 bases to trimming and J lost 6 bases, with 14 bases between them. Written as DNA, the CDR3 is TGCGCCAGCTATCCGGGACGGGGAAACATTCAGTACTTC. Its translation is CASYPGRGNIQYF.

As regards this clone: A read error is possible here, since a much larger clone lies one base away. Other DNA sequences in the sample encode the same CDR3. The CDR3 sequence is CAISEGYEQYF. DNA of the CDR3: TGTGCCATCAGTGAGGGGTACGAGCAGTACTTC. The chain couples TRBV10-3 to TRBJ2-7; unclear D gene. There are 11 residues in the CDR3. The germline V gene has CDR1 ENHRY and CDR2 SYGVKD. The V gene lost 2 bases and the J gene lost 4 bases, with 3 bases spanning the gap.

The chain joins TRBV11-3 to TRBJ2-7; 9 positions agree with TRBD1. From germline, CDR1 is SGHNT and CDR2 YENEEA. There are 14 residues in the CDR3. Trimming removed 2 bases from V and 5 bases from J; junction bases left unmatched: 4. The CDR3 reads CASSLRDRVDEQYF. The CDR3 nucleotides are TGTGCCAGCAGCTTACGGGACAGGGTCGACGAGCAGTACTTC.

This sequence joins TRBV19 and TRBJ2-6; possible D gene TRBD2, 6 bases. The CDR3 runs to 16 residues. The V gene's germline CDR1 is LNHDA and CDR2 SQIVND (reference sequence). V lost 8 bases and J lost 4, with 18 bases in between. CDR3 coding DNA: TGTGCCAGTGGGACTTACCTAAACGCCGGGGCCAACGTCCTGACTTTC. Protein sequence: CASGTYLNAGANVLTF.

The chain employs TRBV2 and TRBJ2-4; unclear D gene. Trimming stripped 8 bases from V and 0 bases from J, with 17 bases between. This CDR3 spans 16 amino acids. Germline loops: CDR1 SNHLY, CDR2 FYNNEI. The CDR3 nucleotides read TGTGCCAGCGCAATCGAGGCAGTACTAGCCAAAAACATTCAGTACTTC. Amino acids: CASAIEAVLAKNIQYF.

This chain links TRBV6-1 with TRBJ2-7; no clear D gene. V lost 1 base and J 1 base, leaving 11 bases between the germline ends. CDR3 length: 15 amino acids. Per germline, CDR1 MNHNS and CDR2 SASEGT. CDR3 in amino acids: CASSEGQAISYEQYF. CDR3 sequence (DNA): TGTGCCAGCAGTGAAGGGCAGGCAATATCCTACGAGCAGTACTTC.

The rearrangement uses TRBV5-4 and TRBJ2-7; 10 bases are a match to TRBD1. V was clipped by 4 bases and J by 3 bases; unmatched bases: 7. This CDR3 has 15 residues. Germline V gene data show CDR1 as SGHNT and CDR2 as YYREEE (reference sequence). In DNA form, the CDR3 reads TGTGCCAGCAGCCCACCGGGACAGGGGCTCTACGAGCAGTACTTC. It yields the protein CASSPPGQGLYEQYF.

The chain couples TRBV6-1 to TRBJ2-7; D not certain. The CDR3 sequence is 10 residues long. Deletions cut 6 bases from V and 10 bases from J, with 10 bases between. Germline V gene data show CDR1 as MNHNS and CDR2 as SASEGT. The CDR3, as DNA: TGTGCCAGCAGCCGAGTGGGACAGTACTTC. Translated: CASSRVGQYF.

The chain recombines TRBV9 with TRBJ2-5; 11 nucleotides line up with TRBD2. CDR3 length: 17 amino acids. V lost 3 bases, J lost 0 bases, and 7 bases stayed unmatched. The germline gives CDR1 SGDLS, CDR2 YYNGEE. The CDR3 DNA is TGTGCCAGCAGCGACGGGACTAGCGGAGGGTACCAAGAGACCCAGTACTTC. Translated, it gives CASSDGTSGGYQETQYF.

The chain carries TRBV10-1 and TRBJ2-1; D is tentatively TRBD1 or TRBD2 (5 bases each). The CDR3 is 15 residues long. Germline CDR1 is WNHNN and CDR2 is SYGVQD (reference sequence). V gave up 6 bases and J gave up 13 bases, with 25 bases separating them. CDR3 DNA sequence: TGCGCCAGCAGCCTACCCCAGGTGGGGGACCGACCCCAGTTCTTC. This encodes CASSLPQVGDRPQFF.

This rearrangement joins TRBV6-1 to TRBJ2-2, with 9 bases matching TRBD1. The CDR3 consists of 16 residues. Germline assignment: CDR1 MNHNS and CDR2 SASEGT. J was trimmed by 1 base and V by 4 bases; bases with no gene match: 4. The CDR3 nucleotides read TGTGCCAGCAGTGGGCCGGGACAGGGGAACACCGGGGAGCTGTTTTTT. Translation: CASSGPGQGNTGELFF.